This T cell receptor beta chain was sequenced in a study of cytomegalovirus exposure and HLA in healthy donors. The donors comprised healthy bone marrow donors. Primers for the PCR totalled 60 Vbeta and 13 Jbeta. Clones were read by immunoSEQ multiplex PCR, and TCRdb kept only the in-frame ones, dropping some. The table for this sample gives approximately 45,000 clones. In regard to this clone: No antigen is known for it.

In germline, CDR1 is SGHAT, CDR2 FQDESV (reference sequence). This CDR3 is 16 amino acids long. J gave up 6 bases and V 4 bases, and 5 bases lay outside the gene matches. Study results and limitations: In a later analysis, compared with equally common non-associated chains, HLA-associated beta chains were more expanded.

The V call is TRBV11-1, the J call TRBJ2-2; 13 bases agree with TRBD2. The sample comprised PBMCs. The TCR sequence derives from a male donor in good health and CMV-seronegative. The CDR3 sequence is CASSSRLAGGSGELFF. In DNA form, the CDR3 reads TGTGCCAGCAGCTCACGACTAGCGGGGGGTTCCGGGGAGCTGTTTTTT.